One sample yielded the 4 T cell receptor beta chains listed below, sequenced in a study of blood T cell repertoires in COVID-19. Measured with immunoSEQ multiplex PCR; TCRdb has only the in-frame clones, and not every one. The sample has roughly 310,000 clones; approximately 90% are singletons. The sample comprised peripheral blood. Source of these receptors: a woman aged 45-65 years with active or convalescent COVID-19.

The chain uses TRBV24-1 and TRBJ1-4, with no clear D. Germline CDR1 is KGHDR and CDR2 is SFDVKD. The CDR3 runs to 14 residues. Trimming stripped 2 bases from V and 15 bases from J, with 18 bases between. CDR3 coding DNA: TGTGCCACCAGTGATTCCTCATCGGGAGGAAAGGTGTTTTTT. Translation: CATSDSSSGGKVFF.

This clone was seen a few times. This chain links TRBV19 with TRBJ1-2, with TRBD1 matching 11 bases. The CDR3 sequence is 16 residues long. Trimming removed 5 bases from V and 4 bases from J; junction bases left unmatched: 9. Germline V gene sequence: CDR1 LNHDA, CDR2 SQIVND (reference sequence). CDR3 nucleotide sequence: TGTGCCAGTAGTCCCGTTGGACAGGGGGCGGGCTATGGCTACACCTTC. It encodes CASSPVGQGAGYGYTF.

The chain carries TRBV7-3 and TRBJ1-2; 7 bases fit TRBD1. CDR1 is SGHTA, CDR2 FQGTGA, per germline. With 4 bases clipped from V and 6 bases from J, the junction kept 2 bases outside the gene matches. This CDR3 contains 12 residues. CDR3 sequence: CASSSGQDGYTF. For the CDR3, the DNA is TGTGCCAGCAGCTCCGGACAGGATGGCTACACCTTC.

This clone was counted a few times. V is TRBV21-1 and J is TRBJ2-5; the table calls TRBD2, which could not be checked here. TRBV21-1 is a listed pseudogene. The CDR3 loop spans 14 amino acids. The CDR3: CASSRWEGEETQYF. CDR3 nucleotides: TGTGCCAGCAGCAGGTGGGAGGGAGAAGAGACCCAGTACTTC.